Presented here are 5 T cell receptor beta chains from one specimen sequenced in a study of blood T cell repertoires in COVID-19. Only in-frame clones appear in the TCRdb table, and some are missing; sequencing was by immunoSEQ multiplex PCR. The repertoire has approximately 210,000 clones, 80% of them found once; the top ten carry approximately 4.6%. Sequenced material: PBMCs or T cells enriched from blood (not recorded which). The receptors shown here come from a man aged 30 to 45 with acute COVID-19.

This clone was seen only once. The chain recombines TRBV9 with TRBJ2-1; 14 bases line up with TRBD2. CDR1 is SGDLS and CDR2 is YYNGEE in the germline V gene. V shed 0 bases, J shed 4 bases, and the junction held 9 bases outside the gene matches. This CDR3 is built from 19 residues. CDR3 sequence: CASSVEGLAGDLKYNEQFF. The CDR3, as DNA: TGTGCCAGCAGCGTAGAGGGACTAGCGGGGGACTTAAAATACAATGAGCAGTTCTTC.

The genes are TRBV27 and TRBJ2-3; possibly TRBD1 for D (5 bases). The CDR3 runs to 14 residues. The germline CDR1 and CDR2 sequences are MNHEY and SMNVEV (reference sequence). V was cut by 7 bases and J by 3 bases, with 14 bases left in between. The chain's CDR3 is CASTAAAGTDTQYF. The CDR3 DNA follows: TGTGCCAGCACCGCGGCGGCAGGGACAGATACGCAGTATTTT.

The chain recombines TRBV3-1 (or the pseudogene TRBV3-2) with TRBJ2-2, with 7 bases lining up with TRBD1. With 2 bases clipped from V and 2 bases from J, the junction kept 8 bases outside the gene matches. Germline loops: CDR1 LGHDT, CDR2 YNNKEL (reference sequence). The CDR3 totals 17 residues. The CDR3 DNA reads TGTGCCAGCAGCCAACCCTTAGGGGGCCCTAACACCGGGGAGCTGTTTTTT. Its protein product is CASSQPLGGPNTGELFF.

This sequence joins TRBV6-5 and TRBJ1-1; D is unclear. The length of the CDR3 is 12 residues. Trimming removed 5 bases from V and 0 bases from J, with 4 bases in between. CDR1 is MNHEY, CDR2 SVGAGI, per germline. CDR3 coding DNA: TGTGCCAGCAGTCGTATGAACACTGAAGCTTTCTTT. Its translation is CASSRMNTEAFF.

This CDR3 is CASSPGYYGYTF. In nucleotides, the CDR3 is TGTGCCAGCAGTCCAGGGTACTATGGCTACACCTTC. V is TRBV27 and J is TRBJ1-2; maybe TRBD1 (5 bases). The CDR3 loop spans 12 amino acids. Germline values: CDR1 MNHEY, CDR2 SMNVEV (reference sequence). V was cut by 5 bases and J by 3 bases, with 7 bases left in between.